The T cell receptor beta chain under discussion was sequenced for a study of T cells in localized non-small cell lung cancer. A few counts support this clone. Its specificity is not known. Only in-frame clones appear in the TCRdb table, and some are missing; sequencing was by immunoSEQ multiplex PCR. The sample lists several thousand clones, nearly 60% occurring once. V lost 1 base, J lost 6 bases, and 6 bases lay in between. The length of the CDR3 is 13 residues. From germline, CDR1 is LNHDA and CDR2 SQIVND (reference sequence). Study-wide results and caveats: An association was observed between higher blood T cell density and longer overall survival. Analysis by sequencing included only one tumor region, so heterogeneity remains possible. It was uninvolved adjacent lung that showed the highest T cell clonality, exceeding tumor.

This sequence joins TRBV19 and TRBJ2-2; maybe TRBD2 (6 bases). The TCR was taken from a male donor aged 60 or over with stage I squamous cell lung carcinoma. Source: lymph node tissue, taken before any cancer treatment. CDR3 in DNA: TGTGCCAGTAGTATAGCGGGGGCCGGGGAGCTGTTTTTT. This codes for CASSIAGAGELFF.